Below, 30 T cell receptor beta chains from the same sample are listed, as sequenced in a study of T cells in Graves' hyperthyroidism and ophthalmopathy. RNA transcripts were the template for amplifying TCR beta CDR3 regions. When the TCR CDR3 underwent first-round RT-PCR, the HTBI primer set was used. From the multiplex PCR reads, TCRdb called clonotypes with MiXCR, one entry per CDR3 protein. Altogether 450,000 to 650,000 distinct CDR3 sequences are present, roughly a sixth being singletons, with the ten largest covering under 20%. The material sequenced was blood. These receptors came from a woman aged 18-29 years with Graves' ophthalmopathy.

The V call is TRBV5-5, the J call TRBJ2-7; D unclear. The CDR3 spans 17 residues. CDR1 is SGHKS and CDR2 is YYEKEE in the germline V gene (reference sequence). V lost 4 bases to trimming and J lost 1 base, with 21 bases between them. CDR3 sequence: CASSPSSNNGFSYEQYF. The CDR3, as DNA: TGTGCCAGCAGCCCGTCCAGTAATAACGGATTTTCCTACGAGCAGTACTTC.

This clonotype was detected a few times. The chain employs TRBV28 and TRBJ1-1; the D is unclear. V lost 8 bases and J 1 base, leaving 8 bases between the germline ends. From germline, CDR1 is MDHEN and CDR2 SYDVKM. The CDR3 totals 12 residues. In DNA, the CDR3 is TGTGCCAGCTTGGGCACGAACACTGAAGCTTTCTTT. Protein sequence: CASLGTNTEAFF.

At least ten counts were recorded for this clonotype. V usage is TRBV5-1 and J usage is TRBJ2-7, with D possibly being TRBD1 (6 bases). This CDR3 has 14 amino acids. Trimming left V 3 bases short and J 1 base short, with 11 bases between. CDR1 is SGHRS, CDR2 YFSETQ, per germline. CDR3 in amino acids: CASSSIGQSYEQYF. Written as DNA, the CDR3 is TGCGCCAGCAGCTCAATAGGACAGTCCTACGAGCAGTACTTC.

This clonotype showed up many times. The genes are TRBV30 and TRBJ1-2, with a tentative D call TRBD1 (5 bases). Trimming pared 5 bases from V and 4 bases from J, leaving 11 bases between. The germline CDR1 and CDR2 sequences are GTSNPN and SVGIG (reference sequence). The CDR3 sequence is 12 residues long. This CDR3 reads CAWQDNAYGYTF. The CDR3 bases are TGTGCCTGGCAGGACAATGCCTATGGCTACACCTTC.

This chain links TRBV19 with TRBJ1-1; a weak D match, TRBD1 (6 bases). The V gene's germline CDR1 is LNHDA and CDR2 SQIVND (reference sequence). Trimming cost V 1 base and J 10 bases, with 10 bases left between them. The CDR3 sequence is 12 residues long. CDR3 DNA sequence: TGTGCCAGTAGTATAGCTGGGGGCGCAGCTTTCTTT. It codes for CASSIAGGAAFF.

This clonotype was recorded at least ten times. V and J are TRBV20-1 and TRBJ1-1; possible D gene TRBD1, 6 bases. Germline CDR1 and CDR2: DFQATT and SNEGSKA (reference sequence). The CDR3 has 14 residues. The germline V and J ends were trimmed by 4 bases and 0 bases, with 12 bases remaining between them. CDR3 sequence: CSATRTDLNTEAFF. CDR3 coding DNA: TGCAGTGCTACCCGGACAGACTTGAACACTGAAGCTTTCTTT.

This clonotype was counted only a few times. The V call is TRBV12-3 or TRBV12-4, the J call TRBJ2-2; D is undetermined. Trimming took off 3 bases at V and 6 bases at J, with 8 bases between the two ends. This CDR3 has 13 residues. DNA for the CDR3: TGTGCCAGCAGTTTGGTTCGCGCCGGGGAGCTGTTTTTT. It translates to CASSLVRAGELFF.

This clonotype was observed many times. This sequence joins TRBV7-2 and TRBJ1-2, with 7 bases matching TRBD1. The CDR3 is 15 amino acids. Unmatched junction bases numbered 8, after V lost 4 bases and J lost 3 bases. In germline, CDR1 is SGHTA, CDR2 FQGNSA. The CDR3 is CASSWVGTDDYGYTF. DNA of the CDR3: TGTGCCAGCAGCTGGGTCGGGACAGACGACTATGGCTACACCTTC.

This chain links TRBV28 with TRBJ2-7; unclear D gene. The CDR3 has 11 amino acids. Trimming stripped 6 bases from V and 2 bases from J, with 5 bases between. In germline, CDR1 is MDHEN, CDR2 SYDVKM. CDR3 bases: TGTGCCAGCAGCATGCCCTACGAGCAGTACTTC. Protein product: CASSMPYEQYF.

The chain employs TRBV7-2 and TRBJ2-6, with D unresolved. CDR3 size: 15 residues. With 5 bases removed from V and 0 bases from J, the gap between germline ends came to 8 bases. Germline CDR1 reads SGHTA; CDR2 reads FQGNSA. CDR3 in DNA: TGTGCCAGCAGCGCTCCGACCTCTGGGGCCAACGTCCTGACTTTC. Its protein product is CASSAPTSGANVLTF.

The CDR3 reads CSVKSGRRELFF. DNA of the CDR3: TGCAGCGTTAAATCAGGGCGTCGGGAGCTGTTTTTT. V usage is TRBV29-1 and J usage is TRBJ2-2; D is perhaps TRBD1 (5 bases). CDR1 is SQVTM, CDR2 ANQGSEA, per germline. This CDR3 is built from 12 residues. The germline V and J ends were trimmed by 5 bases and 9 bases, with 13 bases remaining between them.

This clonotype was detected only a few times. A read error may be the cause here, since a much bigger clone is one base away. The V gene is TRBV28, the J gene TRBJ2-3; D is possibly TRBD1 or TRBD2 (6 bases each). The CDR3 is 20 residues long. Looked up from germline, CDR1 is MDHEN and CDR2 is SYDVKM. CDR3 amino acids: CASSFPSDRPWSGSTDTRYF. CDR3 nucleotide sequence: TGTGCCAGCAGTTTCCCTAGCGACAGGCCCTGGAGTGGTAGCACAGATACGCGGTATTTT.

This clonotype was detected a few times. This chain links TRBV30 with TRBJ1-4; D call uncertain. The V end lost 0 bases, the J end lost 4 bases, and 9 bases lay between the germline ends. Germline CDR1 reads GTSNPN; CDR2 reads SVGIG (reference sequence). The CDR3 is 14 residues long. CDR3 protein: CAWSVPDLNEKLFF. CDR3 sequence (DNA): TGTGCCTGGAGTGTACCGGACCTTAATGAAAAACTGTTTTTT.

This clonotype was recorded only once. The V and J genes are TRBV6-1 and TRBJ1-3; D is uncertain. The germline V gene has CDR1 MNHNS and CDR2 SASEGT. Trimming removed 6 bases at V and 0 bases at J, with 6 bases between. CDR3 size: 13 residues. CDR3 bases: TGTGCCAGCAGGGAATTCTCTGGAAACACCATATATTTT. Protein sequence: CASREFSGNTIYF.

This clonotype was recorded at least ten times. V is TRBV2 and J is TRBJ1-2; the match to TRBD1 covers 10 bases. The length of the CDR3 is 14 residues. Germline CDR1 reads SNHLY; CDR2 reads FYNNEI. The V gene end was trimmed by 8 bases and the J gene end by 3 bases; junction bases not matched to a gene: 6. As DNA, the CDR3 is TGTGCCAGCCTGAAGGACAGGGGGGACTATGGCTACACCTTC. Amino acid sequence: CASLKDRGDYGYTF. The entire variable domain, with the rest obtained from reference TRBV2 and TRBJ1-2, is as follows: EPEVTQTPSHQVTQMGQEVILRCVPISNHLYFYWYRQILGQKVEFLVSFYNNEISEKSEIFDDQFSVERPDGSNFTLKIRSTKLEDSAMYFCASLKDRGDYGYTFGSGTRLTVV.

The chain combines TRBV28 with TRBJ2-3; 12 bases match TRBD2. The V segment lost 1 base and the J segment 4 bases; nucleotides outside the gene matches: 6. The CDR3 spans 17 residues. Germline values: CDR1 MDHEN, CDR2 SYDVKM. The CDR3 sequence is CASSLSASGGVPDTQYF. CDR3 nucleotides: TGTGCCAGCAGTTTATCCGCTAGCGGGGGGGTGCCAGATACGCAGTATTTT.

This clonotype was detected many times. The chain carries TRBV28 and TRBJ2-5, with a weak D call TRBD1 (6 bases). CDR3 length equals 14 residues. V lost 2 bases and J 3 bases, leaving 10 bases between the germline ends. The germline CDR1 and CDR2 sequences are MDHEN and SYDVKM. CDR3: CASSLNGQKETQYF. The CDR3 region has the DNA TGTGCCAGCAGTTTAAACGGACAGAAAGAGACCCAGTACTTC.

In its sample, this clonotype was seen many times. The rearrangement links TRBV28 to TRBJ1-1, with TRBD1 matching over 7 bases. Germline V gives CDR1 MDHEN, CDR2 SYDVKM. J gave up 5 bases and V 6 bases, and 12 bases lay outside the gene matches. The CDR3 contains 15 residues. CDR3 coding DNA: TGTGCCAGCAGGCCTTGGGACAGCCAAGGTACTGAAGCTTTCTTT. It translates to CASRPWDSQGTEAFF.

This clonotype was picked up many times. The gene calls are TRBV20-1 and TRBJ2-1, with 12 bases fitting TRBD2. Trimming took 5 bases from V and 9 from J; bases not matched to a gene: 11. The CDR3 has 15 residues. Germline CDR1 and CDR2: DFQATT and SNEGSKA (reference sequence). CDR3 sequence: CSARFPSGGAGEQFF. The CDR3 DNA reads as TGCAGTGCTCGTTTTCCTAGCGGGGGGGCAGGTGAGCAGTTCTTC.

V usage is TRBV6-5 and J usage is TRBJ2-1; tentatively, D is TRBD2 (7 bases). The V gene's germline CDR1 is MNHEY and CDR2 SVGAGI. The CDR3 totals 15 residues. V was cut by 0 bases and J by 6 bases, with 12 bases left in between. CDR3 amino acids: CASSYSRGGANEQFF. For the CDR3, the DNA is TGTGCCAGCAGTTACTCGAGGGGGGGGGCCAATGAGCAGTTCTTC.

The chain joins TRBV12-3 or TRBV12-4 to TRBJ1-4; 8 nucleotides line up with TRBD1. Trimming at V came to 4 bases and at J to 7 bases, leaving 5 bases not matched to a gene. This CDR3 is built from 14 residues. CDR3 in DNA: TGTGCCAGCAGTTATGGACAGGGATTTGAAAAACTGTTTTTT. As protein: CASSYGQGFEKLFF.

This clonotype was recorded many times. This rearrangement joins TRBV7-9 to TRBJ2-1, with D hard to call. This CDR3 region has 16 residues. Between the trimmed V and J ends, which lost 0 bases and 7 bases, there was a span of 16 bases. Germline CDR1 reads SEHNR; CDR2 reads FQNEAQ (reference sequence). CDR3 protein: CASSLALGKARNEQFF. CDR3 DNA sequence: TGTGCCAGCAGCTTAGCGCTTGGGAAGGCACGAAATGAGCAGTTCTTC. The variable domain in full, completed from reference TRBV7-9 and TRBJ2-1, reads DTGVSQNPRHKITKRGQNVTFRCDPISEHNRLYWYRQTLGQGPEFLTYFQNEAQLEKSRLLSDRFSAERPKGSFSTLEIQRTEQGDSAMYLCASSLALGKARNEQFFGPGTRLTVL.

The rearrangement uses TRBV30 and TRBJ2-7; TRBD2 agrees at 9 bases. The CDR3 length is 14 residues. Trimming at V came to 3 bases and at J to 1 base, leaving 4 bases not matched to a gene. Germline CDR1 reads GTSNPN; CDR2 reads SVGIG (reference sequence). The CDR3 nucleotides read TGTGCCTGGAGGGCTAGCGGGACTTCCTACGAGCAGTACTTC. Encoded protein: CAWRASGTSYEQYF.

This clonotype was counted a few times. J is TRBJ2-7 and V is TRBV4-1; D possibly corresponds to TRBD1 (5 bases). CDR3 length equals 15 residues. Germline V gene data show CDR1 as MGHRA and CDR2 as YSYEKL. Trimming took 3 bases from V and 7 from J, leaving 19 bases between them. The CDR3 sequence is CASSQLGAGDGEQYF. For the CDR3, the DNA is TGCGCCAGCAGCCAGCTTGGGGCAGGCGACGGGGAGCAGTACTTC.

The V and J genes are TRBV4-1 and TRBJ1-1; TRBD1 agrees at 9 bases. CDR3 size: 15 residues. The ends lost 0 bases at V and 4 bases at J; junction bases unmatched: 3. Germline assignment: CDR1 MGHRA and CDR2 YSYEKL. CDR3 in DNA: TGCGCCAGCAGCCAAGATGGACAGGGGACCACTGAAGCTTTCTTT. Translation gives CASSQDGQGTTEAFF.

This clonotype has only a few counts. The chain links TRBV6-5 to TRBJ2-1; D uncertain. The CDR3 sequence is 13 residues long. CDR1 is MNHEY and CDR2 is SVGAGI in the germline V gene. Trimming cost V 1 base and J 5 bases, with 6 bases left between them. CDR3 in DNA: TGTGCCAGCAGTTACTACCGGAACAATGAGCAGTTCTTC. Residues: CASSYYRNNEQFF.

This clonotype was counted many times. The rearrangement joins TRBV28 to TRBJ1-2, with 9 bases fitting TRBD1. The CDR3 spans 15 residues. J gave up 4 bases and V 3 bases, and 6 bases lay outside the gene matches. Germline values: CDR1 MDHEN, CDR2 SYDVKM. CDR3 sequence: CASSFSGTGIYGYTF. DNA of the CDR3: TGTGCCAGCAGTTTTTCCGGGACAGGGATCTATGGCTACACCTTC.

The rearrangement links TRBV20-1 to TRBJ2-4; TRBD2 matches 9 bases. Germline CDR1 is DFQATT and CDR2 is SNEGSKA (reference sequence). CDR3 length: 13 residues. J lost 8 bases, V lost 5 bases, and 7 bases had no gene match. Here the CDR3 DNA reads TGCAGTGCTTCGGCGGGGGGGCCAGACATTCAGTACTTC. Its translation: CSASAGGPDIQYF.

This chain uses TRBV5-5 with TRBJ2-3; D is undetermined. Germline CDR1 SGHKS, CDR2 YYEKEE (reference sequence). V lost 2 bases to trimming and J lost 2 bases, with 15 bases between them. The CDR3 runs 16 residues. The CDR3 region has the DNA TGTGCCAGCAGCTTTGGGTGGGCTAGGTTCACAGATACGCAGTATTTT. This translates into CASSFGWARFTDTQYF.

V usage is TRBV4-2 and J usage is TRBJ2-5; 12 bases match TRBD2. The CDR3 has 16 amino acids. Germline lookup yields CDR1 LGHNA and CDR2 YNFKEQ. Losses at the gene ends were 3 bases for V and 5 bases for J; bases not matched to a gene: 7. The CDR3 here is CASSQEFGLAGETQYF. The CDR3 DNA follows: TGTGCCAGCAGCCAGGAGTTCGGACTAGCGGGGGAGACCCAGTACTTC.